These 18 T cell receptor beta chains share one sample of origin, sequenced in a study of cytomegalovirus exposure and HLA in healthy donors. Sequenced by immunoSEQ multiplex PCR; TCRdb stores in-frame clones only, minus some. Here the sample spans roughly 140,000 clones, around 90% being singletons. The source material was PBMCs. These receptors originate from a woman aged 18-29 years in good health and CMV-seropositive.

The rearrangement joins TRBV6-6 to TRBJ1-3, with D uncertain. Deletions cut 5 bases from V and 2 bases from J, with 13 bases between. The CDR3 consists of 15 residues. Germline CDR1 is MNHNY and CDR2 is SVGAGI (reference sequence). CDR3 region: CASSPPGGTGNTIYF. The CDR3 bases are TGTGCCAGCAGTCCTCCGGGAGGCACTGGAAACACCATATATTTT.

The chain links TRBV2 to TRBJ2-1; TRBD1 aligns across 9 bases. Germline CDR1 is SNHLY and CDR2 is FYNNEI. This CDR3 comprises 13 residues. The V and J ends lost 5 bases and 9 bases, in that order; junction bases with no gene match: 5. The CDR3 DNA is TGTGCCAGCAGTAAGACAGGGGGTATTGAGCAGTTCTTC. Encoded protein: CASSKTGGIEQFF.

The V call is TRBV27, the J call TRBJ2-4; TRBD1 matches at 7 bases. This CDR3 is built from 15 residues. Trimming at V came to 6 bases and at J to 4 bases, leaving 9 bases not matched to a gene. CDR1 and CDR2 from the germline V gene are MNHEY and SMNVEV (reference sequence). This CDR3 is CASSPLTGSKNIQYF. The CDR3 nucleotides read TGTGCCAGCAGCCCCTTGACAGGGTCAAAAAACATTCAGTACTTC.

The V gene is TRBV11-3, the J gene TRBJ2-3; 8 positions match TRBD1. V dropped 5 bases and J dropped 1; count of bases not matched to a gene: 2. This CDR3 region has 14 residues. Germline CDR1 and CDR2: SGHNT and YENEEA. CDR3 coding DNA: TGTGCCAGCAGCCTGACAGGGGGCACAGATACGCAGTATTTT. As protein: CASSLTGGTDTQYF.

This sequence joins TRBV7-9 and TRBJ1-4, with D uncertain. Between the trimmed V and J ends, which lost 4 bases and 5 bases, there was a span of 14 bases. CDR3 size: 15 residues. CDR1 and CDR2 (germline): SEHNR, FQNEAQ (reference sequence). The CDR3 DNA follows: TGTGCCAGCAGCTCCACACGGAGACCGAATGAAAAACTGTTTTTT. It codes for CASSSTRRPNEKLFF.

V gene TRBV30 combines with J gene TRBJ1-2, with 10 bases lining up with TRBD1. With 3 bases clipped from V and 4 bases from J, the junction kept 2 bases outside the gene matches. In germline, CDR1 is GTSNPN, CDR2 SVGIG (reference sequence). The length of the CDR3 is 13 residues. The DNA of the CDR3 is TGTGCCTGGAGGGGACAGGGGAGCTATGGCTACACCTTC. It encodes CAWRGQGSYGYTF. Full variable domain (remainder filled in from reference TRBV30 and TRBJ1-2): SQTIHQWPATLVQPVGSPLSLECTVEGTSNPNLYWYRQAAGRGLQLLFYSVGIGQISSEVPQNLSASRPQDRQFILSSKKLLLSDSGFYLCAWRGQGSYGYTFGSGTRLTVV.

The chain couples TRBV13 to TRBJ1-2; D is undetermined. CDR1 PRHDT and CDR2 FYEKMQ come from the germline V gene (reference sequence). Deletions cut 0 bases from V and 1 base from J, with 6 bases between. The CDR3 is made up of 14 amino acids. The DNA for the CDR3 is TGTGCCAGCAGCTTAGGACCTAGTAACTATGGCTACACCTTC. Its translation: CASSLGPSNYGYTF.

The chain is built from TRBV7-2 and TRBJ1-2; D is ambiguous. V dropped 2 bases and J dropped 2 bases, with 9 bases sitting between them. CDR1 is SGHTA and CDR2 is FQGNSA in the germline V gene. This CDR3 comprises 14 residues. CDR3 protein: CASSLFQANYGYTF. CDR3 DNA: TGTGCCAGCAGCTTATTCCAGGCCAACTATGGCTACACCTTC.

This clone was detected a few times. V is TRBV21-1 and J is TRBJ2-6; the D call TRBD1 from the table was never checked on the DNA. TRBV21-1 counts as a pseudogene. The CDR3 length is 18 residues. The CDR3 spells CASSRSRQGAIGANVLTF. The CDR3 DNA follows: TGTGCCAGCAGCAGGTCGCGGCAGGGGGCAATTGGGGCCAACGTCCTGACTTTC.

This rearrangement joins TRBV5-6 to TRBJ1-2, with 8 bases that match TRBD1. J lost 5 bases, V lost 4 bases, and 10 bases had no gene match. This CDR3 region has 15 residues. Germline CDR1 SGHDT, CDR2 YYEEEE. CDR3 nucleotides: TGTGCCAGCAGCCCCAACGCGGGACAGGTTTATGGCTACACCTTC. Protein sequence: CASSPNAGQVYGYTF.

This clone came up a few times. The V call is TRBV7-8, the J call TRBJ2-2; the match to TRBD1 covers 9 bases. The V and J ends lost 4 bases and 6 bases, in that order; junction bases with no gene match: 12. The CDR3 runs to 17 residues. Per germline, CDR1 SGHVS and CDR2 FQNEAQ. The CDR3 DNA reads TGTGCCAGCAGCTCAACAAGTTGGACAGGGGTTCCCGGGGAGCTGTTTTTT. Its translation: CASSSTSWTGVPGELFF.

J is TRBJ2-2 and V is TRBV19, with D possibly being TRBD2 (6 bases). CDR1 LNHDA and CDR2 SQIVND come from the germline V gene (reference sequence). The CDR3 runs to 14 residues. Trimming cost V 6 bases and J 1 base, with 9 bases left between them. The CDR3 reads CASSGTLNTGELFF. In nucleotides, the CDR3 is TGTGCCAGTAGCGGGACTTTGAACACCGGGGAGCTGTTTTTT.

The chain combines TRBV5-1 with TRBJ2-2, with D perhaps TRBD2 (5 bases). Per germline, CDR1 SGHRS and CDR2 YFSETQ. The CDR3 has 13 residues. The V end lost 5 bases, the J end lost 6 bases, and 11 bases lay between the germline ends. CDR3: CASSRDVSGELFF. Written as DNA, the CDR3 is TGCGCCAGCAGTCGGGATGTTTCCGGGGAGCTGTTTTTT.

The CDR3 loop reads CASSFPTSGNTGELFF. CDR3 nucleotides: TGTGCCAGCAGCTTCCCGACTAGCGGAAACACCGGGGAGCTGTTTTTT. The chain combines TRBV9 with TRBJ2-2; 9 bases align to TRBD2. Germline lookup yields CDR1 SGDLS and CDR2 YYNGEE. The CDR3 covers 16 residues. J gave up 2 bases and V 4 bases, and 6 bases lay outside the gene matches.

This clone was recorded a few times. The rearrangement links TRBV15 to TRBJ2-7; the D gene is possibly TRBD1 (6 bases). CDR1 is LNHNV, CDR2 YYDKDF, per germline (reference sequence). This CDR3 region has 14 residues. Trimming left V 3 bases short and J 2 bases short, with 11 bases between. CDR3: CATSSRDIAYEQYF. The DNA for the CDR3 is TGTGCCACCAGCAGCCGGGACATCGCCTACGAGCAGTACTTC.

The gene calls are TRBV9 and TRBJ1-2, with D perhaps TRBD1 (5 bases). The germline V gene encodes CDR1 SGDLS and CDR2 YYNGEE. Trimming took off 0 bases at V and 3 bases at J, with 9 bases between the two ends. The CDR3 consists of 14 residues. The CDR3 loop is CASSVGETDYGYTF. The DNA for the CDR3 is TGTGCCAGCAGCGTAGGCGAGACAGACTATGGCTACACCTTC.

This chain uses TRBV9 with TRBJ2-1, with 10 bases aligning to TRBD2. CDR3 length equals 19 residues. Germline lookup yields CDR1 SGDLS and CDR2 YYNGEE. J was trimmed by 4 bases and V by 4 bases; bases with no gene match: 17. In nucleotides, the CDR3 is TGTGCCAGCAGCTCCACCTTCTCCCATCTAGCGGGAGCATACAATGAGCAGTTCTTC. This sequence encodes CASSSTFSHLAGAYNEQFF.

In this sample, this clone turned up a few times. The genes are TRBV7-9 and TRBJ2-7; 11 bases agree with TRBD2. The V and J ends lost 4 bases and 3 bases, in that order; junction bases with no gene match: 5. The CDR3 length is 15 residues. The germline CDR1 and CDR2 sequences are SEHNR and FQNEAQ (reference sequence). CDR3 loop: CASSSGTSGYYEQYF. CDR3 DNA sequence: TGTGCCAGCAGCTCAGGGACTAGCGGTTACTACGAGCAGTACTTC.